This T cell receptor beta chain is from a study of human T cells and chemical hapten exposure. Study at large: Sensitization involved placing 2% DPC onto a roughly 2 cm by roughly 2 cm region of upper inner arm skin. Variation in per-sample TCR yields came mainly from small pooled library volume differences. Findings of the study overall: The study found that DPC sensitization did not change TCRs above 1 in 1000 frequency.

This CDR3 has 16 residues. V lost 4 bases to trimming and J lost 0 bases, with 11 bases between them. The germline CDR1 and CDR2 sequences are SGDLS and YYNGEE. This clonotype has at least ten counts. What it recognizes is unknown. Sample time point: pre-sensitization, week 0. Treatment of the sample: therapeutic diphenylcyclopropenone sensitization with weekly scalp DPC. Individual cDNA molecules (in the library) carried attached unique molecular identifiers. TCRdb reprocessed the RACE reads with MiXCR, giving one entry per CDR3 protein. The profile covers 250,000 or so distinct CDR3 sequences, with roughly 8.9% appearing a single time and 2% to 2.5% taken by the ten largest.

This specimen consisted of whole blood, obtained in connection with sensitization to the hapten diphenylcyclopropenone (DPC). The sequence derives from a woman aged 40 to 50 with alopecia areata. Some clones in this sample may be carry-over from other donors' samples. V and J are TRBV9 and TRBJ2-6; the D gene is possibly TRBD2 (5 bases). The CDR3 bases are TGTGCCAGCAGCCGGGGTTACCTCTCTGGGGCCAACGTCCTGACTTTC. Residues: CASSRGYLSGANVLTF.